The 30 T cell receptor beta chains reported below all come from one sample, sequenced in a study of blood T cell repertoires in COVID-19. This table comes from immunoSEQ multiplex PCR, and its TCRdb copy is limited to in-frame clones, with some not included. The table includes about 110,000 clones, about three quarters detected once. Sequenced input: peripheral blood. The receptors here all came from a woman aged 40 to 50 with acute or convalescent COVID-19.

This sequence joins TRBV7-9 and TRBJ1-6; 11 nucleotides match TRBD1. Germline CDR1 is SEHNR and CDR2 is FQNEAQ (reference sequence). Losses at the gene ends were 4 bases for V and 7 bases for J; bases not matched to a gene: 15. This CDR3 has 19 residues. The CDR3 reads CASSSPGQGVPFGNSPLHF. The DNA of the CDR3 is TGTGCCAGCAGCTCCCCGGGACAGGGGGTTCCTTTTGGAAATTCACCCCTCCACTTT. The full variable domain, rest sourced from reference TRBV7-9 and TRBJ1-6, is DTGVSQNPRHKITKRGQNVTFRCDPISEHNRLYWYRQTLGQGPEFLTYFQNEAQLEKSRLLSDRFSAERPKGSFSTLEIQRTEQGDSAMYLCASSSPGQGVPFGNSPLHFGNGTRLTVT.

In this sample, this clone turned up once. The chain is built from TRBV7-6 and TRBJ2-7; D might be TRBD1 (6 bases). Trimming shortened V by 6 bases and J by 5 bases, and 14 bases separated the two germline ends. The CDR3 consists of 13 residues. Germline CDR1 SGHVS, CDR2 FNYEAQ. CDR3 sequence reads: CASSRMAGDEQYF. CDR3 DNA sequence: TGTGCCAGCAGTCGGATGGCAGGGGACGAGCAGTACTTC.

The V call is TRBV12-3 or TRBV12-4, the J call TRBJ2-3; no clear D gene. CDR3 length: 13 amino acids. Trimming removed 6 bases from V and 2 bases from J, with 9 bases in between. This CDR3 is CASRERPTDTQYF. The DNA for the CDR3 is TGTGCCAGCAGGGAGCGCCCCACAGATACGCAGTATTTT.

The table lists this clone with a few counts. The V call is TRBV5-1, the J call TRBJ2-7; D may be TRBD1 (5 bases). The CDR3 length is 14 residues. Germline loops: CDR1 SGHRS, CDR2 YFSETQ. V lost 3 bases to trimming and J lost 1 base, with 11 bases between them. In DNA form, the CDR3 reads TGCGCCAGCAGCTCCGGACACGGTTCCTACGAGCAGTACTTC. Protein: CASSSGHGSYEQYF.

CDR3 nucleotides: TGTGCCAGCTGGGGCAGAGATAATTCACCCCTCCACTTT. It yields the protein CASWGRDNSPLHF. The chain links TRBV28 to TRBJ1-6; possible D gene TRBD1, 5 bases. V was pared by 8 bases and J by 5 bases, with 10 bases between. This CDR3 spans 13 amino acids. Germline CDR1 and CDR2: MDHEN and SYDVKM.

This sequence joins TRBV9 and TRBJ2-4, with 9 nucleotides matching TRBD1. This CDR3 spans 16 amino acids. Trimming removed 0 bases from V and 1 base from J; junction bases left unmatched: 2. From germline, CDR1 is SGDLS and CDR2 YYNGEE. This chain's CDR3 is CASSVDGTGAKNIQYF. The CDR3 DNA is TGTGCCAGCAGCGTAGATGGGACAGGGGCCAAAAACATTCAGTACTTC.

This clone was picked up a small number of times. The chain combines TRBV19 with TRBJ2-2, with 9 bases lining up with TRBD1. In germline, CDR1 is LNHDA, CDR2 SQIVND (reference sequence). With 4 bases clipped from V and 7 bases from J, the junction kept 13 bases outside the gene matches. The CDR3 length is 17 residues. As DNA, the CDR3 is TGTGCCAGTAGTACGCCCCTGGGGACAGGGTCCGTCGGGGAGCTGTTTTTT. Protein product: CASSTPLGTGSVGELFF. The full variable domain, with the rest looked up from reference TRBV19 and TRBJ2-2, is DGGITQSPKYLFRKEGQNVTLSCEQNLNHDAMYWYRQDPGQGLRLIYYSQIVNDFQKGDIAEGYSVSREKKESFPLTVTSAQKNPTAFYLCASSTPLGTGSVGELFFGEGSRLTVL.

The CDR3 region has the DNA TGTGCCAGCAGCCAAGTCCGCGACGAGCAGTACTTC. This sequence encodes CASSQVRDEQYF. This chain joins TRBV3-1 (or the pseudogene TRBV3-2) and TRBJ2-7, with unresolved D. Looked up from germline, CDR1 is LGHDT and CDR2 is YNNKEL (reference sequence). The V end lost 1 base, the J end lost 5 bases, and 6 bases lay between the germline ends. The CDR3 is 12 amino acids.

This clone was seen only a few times. This sequence joins TRBV7-9 and TRBJ2-7, with D unclear. This CDR3 has 15 residues. The germline gives CDR1 SEHNR, CDR2 FQNEAQ (reference sequence). Trimming pared 5 bases from V and 4 bases from J, leaving 18 bases between. The CDR3 sequence: CASSPPFRVGYEQYF. The CDR3 DNA follows: TGTGCCAGCAGCCCCCCTTTCCGGGTTGGGTACGAGCAGTACTTC.

The V gene is TRBV7-2, the J gene TRBJ1-5; TRBD1 agrees at 11 bases. The germline V gene has CDR1 SGHTA and CDR2 FQGNSA. The CDR3 runs 17 residues. The trim removed 5 bases at V and 5 bases at J, leaving 11 bases unmatched. CDR3 nucleotides: TGTGCCAGCAGCCCCGATCCCGGGACAGGGGGGGATCAGCCCCAGCATTTT. It yields the protein CASSPDPGTGGDQPQHF.

This clone was found many times. The chain recombines TRBV29-1 with TRBJ2-3; TRBD2 agrees at 7 bases. CDR3 size: 13 residues. Germline V gene data show CDR1 as SQVTM and CDR2 as ANQGSEA. The ends lost 3 bases at V and 1 base at J; junction bases unmatched: 1. CDR3 coding DNA: TGCAGCGTTGATGCGGGGGGCACAGATACGCAGTATTTT. It yields the protein CSVDAGGTDTQYF.

This clone is a singleton in its sample. The CDR3 sequence: CASSSGTDPSYGYTF. CDR3 DNA sequence: TGTGCCAGCAGTTCCGGGACAGACCCTTCCTATGGCTACACCTTC. This chain connects TRBV5-4 to TRBJ1-2; 7 bases align to TRBD1. The CDR3 has 15 amino acids. The J segment lost 4 bases and the V segment lost 5 bases, leaving 11 bases of the junction unmatched. From germline, CDR1 is SGHNT and CDR2 YYREEE (reference sequence).

This clone has a handful of counts. J is TRBJ1-2 and V is TRBV28; 9 nucleotides line up with TRBD1. Unmatched junction bases numbered 14, after V lost 3 bases and J lost 9 bases. The CDR3 spans 16 residues. Per germline, CDR1 MDHEN and CDR2 SYDVKM. The CDR3 sequence is CASSFPSGQGPRSYTF. CDR3 bases: TGTGCCAGCAGTTTCCCCTCGGGACAGGGACCTCGAAGCTACACCTTC.

CDR3 sequence: CATATGTRVIGEQYF. For the CDR3, the DNA is TGTGCCACTGCAACAGGGACCAGGGTGATAGGCGAGCAGTACTTC. This chain uses TRBV19 with TRBJ2-7; D may be TRBD1 (6 bases). V lost 10 bases and J 6 bases, leaving 25 bases between the germline ends. The CDR3 covers 15 residues. CDR1 and CDR2 (germline): LNHDA, SQIVND (reference sequence). Together with reference TRBV19 and TRBJ2-7, the CDR3 gives the full variable domain: DGGITQSPKYLFRKEGQNVTLSCEQNLNHDAMYWYRQDPGQGLRLIYYSQIVNDFQKGDIAEGYSVSREKKESFPLTVTSAQKNPTAFYLCATATGTRVIGEQYFGPGTRLTVT.

This clone was detected a few times. The V gene is TRBV19, the J gene TRBJ1-2; tentatively, D is TRBD1 (5 bases). Per the germline V gene, CDR1 is LNHDA and CDR2 is SQIVND (reference sequence). Trimming left V 6 bases short and J 5 bases short, with 16 bases between. This CDR3 is 14 amino acids long. This CDR3 reads CASRQGRGIYGYTF. CDR3 nucleotide sequence: TGTGCCAGTAGGCAGGGTCGTGGTATATATGGCTACACCTTC.

The chain is built from TRBV7-9 and TRBJ2-3; TRBD2 aligns across 11 bases. The germline gives CDR1 SEHNR, CDR2 FQNEAQ (reference sequence). This CDR3 contains 16 residues. Trimming took 6 bases from V and 1 from J; bases not matched to a gene: 6. CDR3 sequence: CASRRSSGGGTDTQYF. Here the CDR3 DNA reads TGTGCCAGCAGGCGAAGTAGCGGGGGGGGCACAGATACGCAGTATTTT.

The chain couples TRBV5-1 to TRBJ1-1; maybe TRBD1 (6 bases). The V gene lost 4 bases and the J gene lost 5 bases, with 12 bases spanning the gap. The germline V gene encodes CDR1 SGHRS and CDR2 YFSETQ. The CDR3 spans 13 residues. CDR3 nucleotides: TGCGCCAGCAGCCCCTTCAGGGGAACTGAAGCTTTCTTT. This sequence encodes CASSPFRGTEAFF.

The chain joins TRBV7-3 to TRBJ1-2; 9 bases agree with TRBD1. This CDR3 spans 13 amino acids. CDR1 SGHTA and CDR2 FQGTGA come from the germline V gene. The junction had 4 bases not matched to a gene; V was cut back by 5 bases and J by 6 bases. The CDR3: CASSHGQGNGYTF. CDR3 nucleotides: TGTGCCAGCAGCCACGGACAGGGGAATGGCTACACCTTC.

The chain couples TRBV3-1 (or the pseudogene TRBV3-2) to TRBJ2-3; TRBD2 aligns across 10 bases. Trimming took 4 bases from V and 9 from J; bases not matched to a gene: 7. Germline V gene lookup returns CDR1 LGHDT and CDR2 YNNKEL (reference sequence). The CDR3 contains 14 residues. This CDR3 is CASSLSGGAETQYF. As DNA, the CDR3 is TGTGCCAGCAGCCTGAGCGGGGGGGCCGAAACGCAGTATTTT.

The CDR3 loop reads CASSERSSGANVLTF. The CDR3 coding sequence is TGTGCCAGCAGCGAGCGAAGCTCTGGGGCCAACGTCCTGACTTTC. The chain joins TRBV9 to TRBJ2-6, with D unclear. CDR3 length equals 15 residues. Trimming removed 3 bases at V and 0 bases at J, with 7 bases between. Per the germline V gene, CDR1 is SGDLS and CDR2 is YYNGEE.

Notes on this clone: Germline and junction disagree at one end, which may indicate a read error. The same CDR3 also results from other DNA sequences found in this sample. The V gene is TRBV11-2, the J gene TRBJ1-2; D is perhaps TRBD1 (5 bases). The germline V gene encodes CDR1 SGHAT and CDR2 FQNNGV. The CDR3 loop spans 13 amino acids. The chain's CDR3 is CASSLESGLGYTF. Here the CDR3 DNA reads TGTGCCAGCAGTTTAGAGTCAGGGCTTGGCTACACCTTC.

The chain joins TRBV11-2 to TRBJ2-7; a possible D gene is TRBD1 (5 bases). The CDR3 loop spans 16 amino acids. V was trimmed by 1 base and J by 2 bases, leaving 15 bases between them. The germline V gene has CDR1 SGHAT and CDR2 FQNNGV. The CDR3 spells CASSLGSGEGAYEQYF. The DNA for the CDR3 is TGTGCCAGCAGCTTAGGGTCAGGTGAAGGGGCCTACGAGCAGTACTTC.

This chain uses TRBV21-1 with TRBJ1-6; the table calls TRBD1, which could not be checked here. TRBV21-1 is assigned pseudogene status. CDR3 size: 14 residues. The CDR3 region has the DNA TGTGCCAGCAGCAAACCGACAGGGGATTCACCCCTCCACTTT. It codes for CASSKPTGDSPLHF.

This clone appeared many times. CDR3 loop: CATSDFTGDVRTNEKLFF. DNA of the CDR3: TGTGCCACCAGTGATTTCACGGGGGATGTAAGGACTAATGAAAAACTGTTTTTT. The V and J genes are TRBV24-1 and TRBJ1-4; TRBD1 might be the D (5 bases). The V end lost 1 base, the J end lost 2 bases, and 16 bases lay between the germline ends. CDR1 and CDR2 from the germline V gene are KGHDR and SFDVKD. This CDR3 spans 18 amino acids.

For this clone: The identical CDR3 is also encoded by other nucleotide sequences in the sample. This rearrangement joins TRBV5-1 to TRBJ2-5; D unclear. V was trimmed by 4 bases and J by 1 base, leaving 8 bases between them. Germline assignment: CDR1 SGHRS and CDR2 YFSETQ. This CDR3 is 13 amino acids long. DNA for the CDR3: TGCGCCAGCAGCCGCGAACTCCAAGAGACCCAGTACTTC. Protein product: CASSRELQETQYF.

This clone was detected ten times or more. The V gene is TRBV5-1, the J gene TRBJ1-2; D not certain. The CDR3 is 15 residues long. Trimming took off 5 bases at V and 4 bases at J, with 18 bases between the two ends. Germline CDR1 reads SGHRS; CDR2 reads YFSETQ. The CDR3 loop reads CASRAGLQSPYGYTF. The CDR3 coding sequence is TGCGCCAGCAGGGCGGGGTTGCAGTCCCCCTATGGCTACACCTTC. The full variable domain, with the rest looked up from reference TRBV5-1 and TRBJ1-2, is KAGVTQTPRYLIKTRGQQVTLSCSPISGHRSVSWYQQTPGQGLQFLFEYFSETQRNKGNFPGRFSGRQFSNSRSEMNVSTLELGDSALYLCASRAGLQSPYGYTFGSGTRLTVV.

This clone was picked up many times. This sequence joins TRBV4-1 and TRBJ1-5; the match to TRBD1 covers 7 bases. V lost 3 bases to trimming and J lost 3 bases; unmatched junction nucleotides: 11. CDR1 and CDR2 from the germline V gene are MGHRA and YSYEKL. The CDR3 extends over 17 amino acids. The DNA of the CDR3 is TGCGCCAGCAGCCATGCCCAGGCCAGGGGGTACAATCAGCCCCAGCATTTT. Translation: CASSHAQARGYNQPQHF.

The chain employs TRBV28 and TRBJ2-3, with TRBD2 matching 7 bases. The CDR3 is made up of 17 amino acids. Germline assignment: CDR1 MDHEN and CDR2 SYDVKM. The J segment lost 4 bases and the V segment lost 5 bases, leaving 15 bases of the junction unmatched. The CDR3 loop is CASSPPVRGVGPDTQYF. DNA of the CDR3: TGTGCCAGCAGTCCACCGGTCCGGGGGGTGGGCCCAGATACGCAGTATTTT.

The chain uses TRBV24-1 and TRBJ2-5, with 7 bases matching TRBD1. Germline CDR1 is KGHDR and CDR2 is SFDVKD. This CDR3 has 15 amino acids. The V gene end was trimmed by 6 bases and the J gene end by 1 base; junction bases not matched to a gene: 7. The CDR3 spells CATSKRQGSQETQYF. The CDR3 region has the DNA TGTGCCACCAGTAAAAGACAGGGATCCCAAGAGACCCAGTACTTC.

The genes are TRBV3-1 (or the pseudogene TRBV3-2) and TRBJ2-3; 11 nucleotides agree with TRBD2. The V gene end was trimmed by 1 base and the J gene end by 5 bases; junction bases not matched to a gene: 5. Looked up from germline, CDR1 is LGHDT and CDR2 is YNNKEL (reference sequence). The CDR3 contains 16 residues. CDR3 coding DNA: TGTGCCAGCAGCCAAGGTAGCGGGGGGGAGGTAGATACGCAGTATTTT. Amino acid sequence: CASSQGSGGEVDTQYF.